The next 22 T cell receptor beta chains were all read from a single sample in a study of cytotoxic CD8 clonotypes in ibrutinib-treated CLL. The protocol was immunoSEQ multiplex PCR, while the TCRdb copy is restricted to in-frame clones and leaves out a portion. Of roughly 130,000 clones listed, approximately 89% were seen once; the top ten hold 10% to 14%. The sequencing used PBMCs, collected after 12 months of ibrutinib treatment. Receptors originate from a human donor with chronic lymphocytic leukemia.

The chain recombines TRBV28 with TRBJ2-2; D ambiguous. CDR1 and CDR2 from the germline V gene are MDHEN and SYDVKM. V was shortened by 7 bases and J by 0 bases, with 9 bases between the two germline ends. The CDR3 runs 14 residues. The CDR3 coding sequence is TGTGCCAGCATAGGGCAACCGAACACCGGGGAGCTGTTTTTT. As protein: CASIGQPNTGELFF.

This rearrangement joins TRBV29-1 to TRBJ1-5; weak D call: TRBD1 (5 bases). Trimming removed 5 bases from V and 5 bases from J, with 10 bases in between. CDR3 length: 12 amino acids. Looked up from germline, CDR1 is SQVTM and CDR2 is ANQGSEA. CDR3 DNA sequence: TGCAGCGTTCAGGGAAGGGATCAGCCCCAGCATTTT. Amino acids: CSVQGRDQPQHF.

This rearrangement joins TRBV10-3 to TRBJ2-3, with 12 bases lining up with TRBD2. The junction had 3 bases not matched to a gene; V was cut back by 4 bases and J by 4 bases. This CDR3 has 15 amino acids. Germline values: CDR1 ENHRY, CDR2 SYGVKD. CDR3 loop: CAISGTSGIPDTQYF. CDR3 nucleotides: TGTGCCATCAGTGGGACTAGCGGGATCCCAGATACGCAGTATTTT.

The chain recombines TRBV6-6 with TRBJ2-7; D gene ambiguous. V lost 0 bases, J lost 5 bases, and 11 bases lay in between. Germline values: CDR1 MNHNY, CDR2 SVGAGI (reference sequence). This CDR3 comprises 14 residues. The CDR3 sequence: CASSYSIVRNEQYF. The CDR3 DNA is TGTGCCAGCAGTTACTCGATAGTACGGAACGAGCAGTACTTC.

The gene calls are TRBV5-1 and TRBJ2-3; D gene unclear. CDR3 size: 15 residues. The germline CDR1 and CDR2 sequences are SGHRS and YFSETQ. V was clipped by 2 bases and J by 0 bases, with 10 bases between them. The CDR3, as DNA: TGCGCCAGCAGCTTCGGAGTCCCCAGCACAGATACGCAGTATTTT. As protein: CASSFGVPSTDTQYF.

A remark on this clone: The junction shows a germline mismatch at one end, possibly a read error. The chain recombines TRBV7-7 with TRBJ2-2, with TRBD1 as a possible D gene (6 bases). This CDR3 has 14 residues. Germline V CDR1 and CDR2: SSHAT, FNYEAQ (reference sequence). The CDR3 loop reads CASSFRGGTGELFF. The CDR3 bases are TGTGCTAGCAGCTTCAGAGGGGGCACCGGGGAGCTGTTTTTT. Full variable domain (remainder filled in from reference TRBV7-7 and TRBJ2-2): GAGVSQSPRYKVTKRGQDVTLRCDPISSHATLYWYQQALGQGPEFLTYFNYEAQPDKSGLPSDRFSAERPEGSISTLTIQRTEQRDSAMYRCASSFRGGTGELFFGEGSRLTVL.

The CDR3 DNA sequence: TGTGCCAGCAGTTACTCGAGGGGAGCCACTGAAGCTTTCTTT. Its translation: CASSYSRGATEAFF. The gene calls are TRBV6-5 and TRBJ1-1; the D gene is possibly TRBD1 (5 bases). Germline lookup yields CDR1 MNHEY and CDR2 SVGAGI. The V end lost 0 bases, the J end lost 4 bases, and 9 bases lay between the germline ends. The CDR3 sequence is 14 residues long.

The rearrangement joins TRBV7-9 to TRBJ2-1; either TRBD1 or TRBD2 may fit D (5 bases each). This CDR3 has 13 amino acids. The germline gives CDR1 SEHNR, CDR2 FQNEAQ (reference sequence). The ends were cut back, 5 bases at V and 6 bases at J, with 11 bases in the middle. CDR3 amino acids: CASSPFGGNEQFF. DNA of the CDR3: TGTGCCAGCAGCCCCTTTGGGGGCAATGAGCAGTTCTTC.

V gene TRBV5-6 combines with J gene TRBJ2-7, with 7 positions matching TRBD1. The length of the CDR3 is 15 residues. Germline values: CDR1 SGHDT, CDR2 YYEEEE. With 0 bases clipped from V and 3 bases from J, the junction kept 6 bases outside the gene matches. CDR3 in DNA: TGTGCCAGCAGCTTGGGGGGACAGATATTCTACGAGCAGTACTTC. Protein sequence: CASSLGGQIFYEQYF.

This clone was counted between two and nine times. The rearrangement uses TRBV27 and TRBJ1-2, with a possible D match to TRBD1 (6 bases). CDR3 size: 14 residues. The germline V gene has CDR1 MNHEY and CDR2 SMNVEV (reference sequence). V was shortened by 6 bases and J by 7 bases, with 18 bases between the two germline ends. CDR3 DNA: TGTGCCAGCAGGTCATACAGGGAGAACACTGGCTACACCTTC. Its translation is CASRSYRENTGYTF.

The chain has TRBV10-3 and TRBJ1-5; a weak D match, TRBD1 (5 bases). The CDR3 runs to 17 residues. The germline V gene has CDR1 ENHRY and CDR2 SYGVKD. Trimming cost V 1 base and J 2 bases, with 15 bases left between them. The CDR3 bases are TGTGCCATCAGTGAGTTTGTAGGGGATGTTGGCAATCAGCCCCAGCATTTT. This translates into CAISEFVGDVGNQPQHF.

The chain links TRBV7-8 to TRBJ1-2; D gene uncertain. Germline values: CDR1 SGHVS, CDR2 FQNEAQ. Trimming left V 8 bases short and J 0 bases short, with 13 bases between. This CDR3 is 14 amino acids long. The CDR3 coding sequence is TGTGCCAGCGGAGGACTGAGCTCTAACTATGGCTACACCTTC. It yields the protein CASGGLSSNYGYTF.

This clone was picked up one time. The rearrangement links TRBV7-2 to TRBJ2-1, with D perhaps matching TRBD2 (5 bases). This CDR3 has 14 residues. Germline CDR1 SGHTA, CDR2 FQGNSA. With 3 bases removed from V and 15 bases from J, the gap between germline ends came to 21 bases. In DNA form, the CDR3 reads TGTGCCAGCAGCTTGTCTGCTGAGGGATCAAAGAGGTTCTTC. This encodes CASSLSAEGSKRFF. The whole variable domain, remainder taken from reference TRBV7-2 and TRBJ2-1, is GAGVSQSPSNKVTEKGKDVELRCDPISGHTALYWYRQSLGQGLEFLIYFQGNSAPDKSGLPSDRFSAERTGGSVSTLTIQRTQQEDSAVYLCASSLSAEGSKRFFGPGTRLTVL.

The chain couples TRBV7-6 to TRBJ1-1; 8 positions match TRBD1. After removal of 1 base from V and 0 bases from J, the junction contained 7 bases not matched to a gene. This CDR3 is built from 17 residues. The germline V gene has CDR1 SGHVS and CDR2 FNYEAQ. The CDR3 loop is CASSLERAGGLNTEAFF. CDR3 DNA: TGTGCCAGCAGCTTAGAAAGGGCAGGGGGCTTGAACACTGAAGCTTTCTTT.

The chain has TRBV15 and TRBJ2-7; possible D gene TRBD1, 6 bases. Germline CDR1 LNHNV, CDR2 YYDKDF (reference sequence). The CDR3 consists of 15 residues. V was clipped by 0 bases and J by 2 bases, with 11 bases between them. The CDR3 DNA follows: TGTGCCACCAGCAGAGAGACAGGAGCAGCCTACGAGCAGTACTTC. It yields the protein CATSRETGAAYEQYF.

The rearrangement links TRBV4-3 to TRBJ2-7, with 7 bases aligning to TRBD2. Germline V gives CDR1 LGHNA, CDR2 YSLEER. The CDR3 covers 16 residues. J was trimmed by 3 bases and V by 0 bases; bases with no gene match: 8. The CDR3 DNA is TGCGCCAGCAGCCAAGATCTGCTAGCGGCAAGCTACGAGCAGTACTTC. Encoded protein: CASSQDLLAASYEQYF.

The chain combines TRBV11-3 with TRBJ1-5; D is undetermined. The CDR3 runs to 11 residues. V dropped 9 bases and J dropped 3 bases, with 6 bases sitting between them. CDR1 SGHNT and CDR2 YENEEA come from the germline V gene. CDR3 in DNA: TGTGCCAGTCCGAACAATCAGCCCCAGCATTTT. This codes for CASPNNQPQHF.

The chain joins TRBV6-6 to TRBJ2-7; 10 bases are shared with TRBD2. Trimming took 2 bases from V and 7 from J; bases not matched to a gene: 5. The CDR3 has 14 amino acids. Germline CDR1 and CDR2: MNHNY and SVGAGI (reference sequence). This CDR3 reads CASSYGLAAFEQYF. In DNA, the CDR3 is TGTGCCAGCAGTTACGGACTAGCGGCGTTTGAGCAGTACTTC.

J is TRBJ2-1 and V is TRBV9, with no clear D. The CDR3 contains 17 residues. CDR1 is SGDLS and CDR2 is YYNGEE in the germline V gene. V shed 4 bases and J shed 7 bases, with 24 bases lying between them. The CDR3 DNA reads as TGTGCCAGCAGCTCTACCCAAAGGCCAAAAGGTAGGAATGAGCAGTTCTTC. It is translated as CASSSTQRPKGRNEQFF. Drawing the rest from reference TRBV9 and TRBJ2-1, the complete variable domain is DSGVTQTPKHLITATGQRVTLRCSPRSGDLSVYWYQQSLDQGLQFLIQYYNGEERAKGNILERFSAQQFPDLHSELNLSSLELGDSALYFCASSSTQRPKGRNEQFFGPGTRLTVL.

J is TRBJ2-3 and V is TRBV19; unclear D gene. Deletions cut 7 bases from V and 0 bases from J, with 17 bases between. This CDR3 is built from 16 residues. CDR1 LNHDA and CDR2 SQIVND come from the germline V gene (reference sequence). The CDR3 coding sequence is TGTGCCAGTAAACAGCTAGAATCAAGCAGCACAGATACGCAGTATTTT. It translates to CASKQLESSSTDTQYF. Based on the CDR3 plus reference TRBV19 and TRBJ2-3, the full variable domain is DGGITQSPKYLFRKEGQNVTLSCEQNLNHDAMYWYRQDPGQGLRLIYYSQIVNDFQKGDIAEGYSVSREKKESFPLTVTSAQKNPTAFYLCASKQLESSSTDTQYFGPGTRLTVL.

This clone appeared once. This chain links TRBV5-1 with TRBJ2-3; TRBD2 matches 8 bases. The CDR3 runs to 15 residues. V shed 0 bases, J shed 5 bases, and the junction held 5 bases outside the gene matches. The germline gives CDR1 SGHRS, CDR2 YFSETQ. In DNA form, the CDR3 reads TGCGCCAGCAGCTTGGCCCCGGGAGGGCAAGATACGCAGTATTTT. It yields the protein CASSLAPGGQDTQYF.

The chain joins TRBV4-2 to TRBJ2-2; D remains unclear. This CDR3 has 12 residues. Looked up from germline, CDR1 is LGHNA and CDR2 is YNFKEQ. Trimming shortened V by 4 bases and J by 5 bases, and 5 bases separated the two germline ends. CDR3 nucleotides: TGTGCCAGCAGCCCAGGAACCGGGGAGCTGTTTTTT. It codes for CASSPGTGELFF.